This T cell receptor beta chain was sequenced during a study of shared clonotypes between healthy human individuals. The CDR3 spans 14 residues. V lost 7 bases and J 3 bases, leaving 16 bases between the germline ends. Germline V gives CDR1 MDHEN, CDR2 SYDVKM. Study-level findings and limits: Only blood was sampled; tissue repertoires likely differ.

Unsorted PBMC replicate PCRs drew on 250 to 300 ng DNA, representing approximately 31,000 T cell genomes. In the authors' workflow: Sequence data from immunoSEQ were junction-only and lacked quality scores; consequently, filtering differed. The protocol was immunoSEQ multiplex PCR, while the TCRdb copy is restricted to in-frame clones and leaves out a portion. That table gives V, J and clone size, and the DNA gave D and trimming. The sample contains around 530,000 clones, around 81% of which appear only once. A single count supports this clone. The antigen is undetermined. V and J are TRBV28 and TRBJ2-7; D call uncertain. Sequencing was done on a sample of PBMCs. This receptor was taken from a woman in her 40s in good health. Some clones in this sample may be carry-over from other donors' samples. The CDR3 loop reads CASIPGSQYYEQYF. CDR3 DNA: TGTGCCAGCATCCCCGGGTCCCAATACTACGAGCAGTACTTC.